A selection of T cell receptor beta chains follows, all from one sample in a study of T cell repertoires in cytomegalovirus infection. One entry per CDR3 protein, called by TCRdb with MiXCR from the reads. The table shows 250,000 to 300,000 distinct CDR3 sequences, with more than 20% occurring only once. The specimen was PBMCs. These receptors were taken from a human donor in good health (CMV status not recorded). Some clones in this sample may be carry-over from other donors' samples. Both conserved end residues are part of each CDR3. A D gene is named only where the DNA matches it firmly. Only some rows state a clone size, as once, few, many or a class for expanded clones.

cdr3_nt cdr3_aa d_call j_call v_call clone_size
TGTGCCAGCAGGGCCATGAACACTGAAGCTTTCTTT CASRAMNTEAFF . TRBJ1-1 TRBV7-3 many
TGCAGTGCTAGGCCCCCCAGCGGGAACACCGGGGAGCTGTTTTTT CSARPPSGNTGELFF . TRBJ2-2 TRBV20-1 few
TGTGCCAGCCGGGACAGGGGAAATTCACCCCTCCACTTT CASRDRGNSPLHF TRBD1 TRBJ1-6 TRBV12-3/TRBV12-4 .
TGTGCCAGCCGAAAAGACGGGCGTGGACAGGGGGCAGTCCAAGAGACCCAGTACTTC CASRKDGRGQGAVQETQYF TRBD1 TRBJ2-5 TRBV7-6 medium-sized
TGTGCCTGGGCCAGGGCCTATGGCTACACCTTC CAWARAYGYTF . TRBJ1-2 TRBV30 few
TGTGCCAGCAGCTTAACAGAGCAAGAGACCCAGTACTTC CASSLTEQETQYF . TRBJ2-5 TRBV7-2 many
TGTGCCAGCAGCCCAACTAGCGGGGGGTCCTACGAGCAGTACTTC CASSPTSGGSYEQYF TRBD2 TRBJ2-7 TRBV19 many
TGTGCCAGCAGTTACTCAGTCTACGAGACCCAGTACTTC CASSYSVYETQYF . TRBJ2-5 TRBV6-2/TRBV6-3 .
TGTGCCAGCAGCCGATCAAGTGTCTCTGGAAACACCATATATTTT CASSRSSVSGNTIYF . TRBJ1-3 TRBV7-2 many
TGCGCCAGCAGCTTTGGGACAGGAACTGAAGCTTTCTTT CASSFGTGTEAFF TRBD1 TRBJ1-1 TRBV5-1 few
TGTGCCAGCAGTACCGCGGGGACAGAAGCTTTCTTT CASSTAGTEAFF . TRBJ1-1 TRBV6-2/TRBV6-3 .
TGTGCCAGCAGCCGTGGGAACTCCTACGAGCAGTACTTC CASSRGNSYEQYF . TRBJ2-7 TRBV7-6 few
TGTGCCAGCAGTAGTGGGACAGGCGGCAATCAGCCCCAGCATTTT CASSSGTGGNQPQHF TRBD1 TRBJ1-5 TRBV12-3/TRBV12-4 few
TGTGCCACCAGTGCGGGCAGGGGGCCTGCCGAGACCCAGTACTTC CATSAGRGPAETQYF TRBD1 TRBJ2-5 TRBV24-1 few